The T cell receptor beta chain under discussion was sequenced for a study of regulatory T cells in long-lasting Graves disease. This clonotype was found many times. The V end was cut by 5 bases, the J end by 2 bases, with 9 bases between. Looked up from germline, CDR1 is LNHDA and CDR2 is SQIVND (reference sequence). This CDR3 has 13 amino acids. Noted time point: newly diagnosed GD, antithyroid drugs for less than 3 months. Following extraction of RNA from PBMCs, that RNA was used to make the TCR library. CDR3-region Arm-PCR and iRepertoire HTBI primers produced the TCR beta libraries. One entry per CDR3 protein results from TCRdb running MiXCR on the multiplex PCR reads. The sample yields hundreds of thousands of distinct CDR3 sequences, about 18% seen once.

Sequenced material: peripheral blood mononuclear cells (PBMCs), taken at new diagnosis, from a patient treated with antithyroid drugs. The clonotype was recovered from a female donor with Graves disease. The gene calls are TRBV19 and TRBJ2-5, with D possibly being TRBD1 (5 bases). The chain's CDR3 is CASSPDSQETQYF. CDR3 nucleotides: TGTGCCAGTAGTCCTGACAGTCAAGAGACCCAGTACTTC.